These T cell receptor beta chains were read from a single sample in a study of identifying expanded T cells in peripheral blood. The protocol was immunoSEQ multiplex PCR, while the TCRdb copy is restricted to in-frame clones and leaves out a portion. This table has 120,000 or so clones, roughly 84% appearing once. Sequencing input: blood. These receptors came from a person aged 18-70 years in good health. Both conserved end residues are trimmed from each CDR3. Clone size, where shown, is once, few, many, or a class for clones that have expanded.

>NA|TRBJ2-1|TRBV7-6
ASSPYGGGDEQF
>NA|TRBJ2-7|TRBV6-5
ATRPRRDSYEQY
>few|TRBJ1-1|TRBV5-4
ASSLWWDFNTEAF
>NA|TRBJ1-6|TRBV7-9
ASSLAGVYSPLH
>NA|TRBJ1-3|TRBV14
ASSHLRRRNTIY
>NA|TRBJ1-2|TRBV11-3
ASSYRGLGYT
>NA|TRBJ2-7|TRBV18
ASSRTGESAYEQY
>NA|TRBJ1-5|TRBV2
ASSQEGQPQH
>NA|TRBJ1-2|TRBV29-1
SVLPQTGANYGYT
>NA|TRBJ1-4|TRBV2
ASARGDSLNEKLF
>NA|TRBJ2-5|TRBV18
ASSRLSTSGGQETQY
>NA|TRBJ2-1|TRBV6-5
ASSLAGVSEQF
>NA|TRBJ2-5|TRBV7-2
ASSLISAGGQETQY
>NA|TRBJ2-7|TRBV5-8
ASSLGERGEQY
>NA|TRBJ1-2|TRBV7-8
ASSLALSNYGYT
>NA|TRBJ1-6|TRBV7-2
ASSLATADSPLH
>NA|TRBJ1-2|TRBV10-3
AMGDSQRYGYT
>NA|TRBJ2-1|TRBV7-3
ASSFRGGIEQF
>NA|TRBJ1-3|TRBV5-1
ASSHTSVRQFSGNTIY
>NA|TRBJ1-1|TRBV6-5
ASSYLLGGEREAF
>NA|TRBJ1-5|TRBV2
ASSEVGGNQPQH
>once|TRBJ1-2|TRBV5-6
ASSLADGYT
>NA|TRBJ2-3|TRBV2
ASSAQGTQY
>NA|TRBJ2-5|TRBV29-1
SVEERVSETQY
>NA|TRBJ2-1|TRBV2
ASRAPTALFSQF
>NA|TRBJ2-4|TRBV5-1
ASSTGGVNIQY
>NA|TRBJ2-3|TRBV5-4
ASSSLRGTSTDTQY
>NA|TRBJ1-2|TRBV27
ASRFSGSSGYGYT
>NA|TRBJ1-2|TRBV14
ASSLRVGYGYT
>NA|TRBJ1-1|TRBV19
ASSEGYGDEAF
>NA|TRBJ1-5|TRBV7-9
ASSLAGGFSNQPQH